The present TCR beta chain was sequenced within a study of technical replicates of blood from a few donors. Germline V lookup: CDR1 MGHRA, CDR2 YSYEKL. The CDR3 has 16 amino acids. The V gene lost 5 bases and the J gene lost 10 bases, with 21 bases spanning the gap. TCRdb's copy holds only in-frame clones and misses some; the assay was immunoSEQ multiplex PCR. This sample has tens of thousands of clones, with approximately 92% found just once. The chain combines TRBV4-1 with TRBJ1-6; perhaps TRBD1 as D (6 bases). The TCR comes from a human donor in good health. Sequencing was performed on T cells isolated from PBMCs. Here the CDR3 reads CASSELPGHGLSPLHF. In DNA, the CDR3 is TGCGCCAGCAGCGAACTACCGGGACACGGATTGTCACCCCTCCACTTT.